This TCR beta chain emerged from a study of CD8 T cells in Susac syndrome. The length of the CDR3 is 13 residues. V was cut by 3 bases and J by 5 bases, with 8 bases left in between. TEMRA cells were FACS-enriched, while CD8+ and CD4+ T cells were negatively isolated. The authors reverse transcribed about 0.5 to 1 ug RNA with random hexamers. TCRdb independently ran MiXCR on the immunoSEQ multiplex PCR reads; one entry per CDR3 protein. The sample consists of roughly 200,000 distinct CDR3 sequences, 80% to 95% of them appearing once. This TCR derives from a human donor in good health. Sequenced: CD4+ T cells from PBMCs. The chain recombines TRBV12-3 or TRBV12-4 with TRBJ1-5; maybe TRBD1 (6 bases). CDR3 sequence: CASSLTGYQPQHF. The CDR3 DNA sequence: TGTGCCAGCAGTTTGACAGGTTATCAGCCCCAGCATTTT.